This T cell receptor beta chain was identified in a study of blood T cell repertoires in COVID-19. About the study: The samples span acute and convalescent COVID-19 from the United States, Italy and Spain. PBMCs, B-cell-depleted T cells, or T cells were the source of the cDNA or gDNA that made up the material.

After removal of 6 bases from V and 12 bases from J, the junction contained 15 bases not matched to a gene. CDR1 is SGHRS and CDR2 is YFSETQ in the germline V gene. This CDR3 has 15 residues. Original processing notes: Amplification from reference gene primers served as the basis for estimated nucleated cell counts. Clones were sequenced by immunoSEQ multiplex PCR, and TCRdb holds only the in-frame ones, with some missing. That table supplies the V and J calls and clone size; D and trimming were determined from the DNA. The sample records 250,000 or so clones, almost 90% being singletons. Input material: peripheral blood. This chain connects TRBV5-1 to TRBJ1-4; 9 positions match TRBD1. The source is a man older than 75 with acute or convalescent COVID-19. This CDR3 is CASNSGTGMVRELFF. DNA of the CDR3: TGCGCCAGCAACTCCGGGACAGGGATGGTTCGGGAACTGTTTTTT.